This T cell receptor (beta chain) appears in the sequencing data of a study of Graves' ophthalmopathy and Graves' hyperthyroidism (dated by TCRdb to 2016 to 2019). As for the study more broadly: Peripheral blood samples were taken at the time of initial diagnosis, before any treatment was given. Following sampling, methimazole starting at 30 mg daily was administered to hyperthyroidism patients, and high-dose intravenous methylprednisolone was administered to ophthalmopathy patients. The 100 discovery patients were randomly split 7:3 into training and test sets. A discovery set of about a hundred patients (roughly 41 ophthalmopathy, about 59 stable hyperthyroidism) was enrolled to explore V-J signatures distinguishing ophthalmopathy from hyperthyroidism. In five or six hyperthyroidism patients, T-cell repertoires of thyroid tissue and blood were compared. The independent validation cohort included under 20 hyperthyroidism patients plus 17 patients who later progressed from hyperthyroidism to ophthalmopathy. In total, 135 blood samples were TCR-sequenced: around 42 ophthalmopathy, under 80 hyperthyroidism and roughly 17 hyperthyroidism-to-ophthalmopathy patients. TCR beta repertoire signatures were used to distinguish Graves' ophthalmopathy from Graves' hyperthyroidism and to predict progression to ophthalmopathy.

In its sample, this clonotype was seen many times. The antigen it recognizes is unknown. Base qualities were left out, and no much larger clone turns up one base away. TCR beta CDR3 regions were amplified from RNA transcripts for repertoire sequencing. The first round was an RT-PCR using HTBI primers with the Qiagen OneStep RT-PCR kit, and this first round was followed by a second-round multiplex PCR, then size selection and purification. The libraries underwent paired-end sequencing with 100 bp reads on an Illumina HiSeq2000. The published analysis was carried out like this. Reads were processed with SOAPnuke, discarding reads with adapters, uncalled bases, mean Phred below 15, or no exact constant-primer or identifier match. High-quality paired reads were merged with COPE v1.2.5. Unique nucleotide sequences were defined as clonotypes and aligned to IMGT TRB V, D and J references using MiTCR v1.1. Only V-J combinations with frequency above 0.0001 were analysed, covering 99% to 99.2% of repertoires. A TCR clonal expansion and chaos score per V-J combination was defined as the ratio of F50 clonal expansion to chaos observed in the TCRdist matrix. Welch's t-statistics and random forest were used to reduce features to about a dozen V-J combinations, which were fed into a naive Bayes classifier. Thyroid-blood repertoire similarity was quantified with the Morisita-Horn index. The public reads were reanalyzed by TCRdb: fastp trimming at Q25, MiXCR alignment, in-frame beta chains only. CDR3 protein sequences are deduplicated, and each keeps its most common genes and DNA. Clone size and V and J calls follow TCRdb, not the original study. In all, the sample holds 350,000 to 400,000 distinct CDR3 sequences, and around 19% of those were seen once. The ten largest account for about 1.6% of the sample.

Patients with ophthalmopathy had moderately to severely active disease, with a Clinical Activity Score of 3 or more, a NOSPECS grade of 4 or more, and a disease duration of less than 3 months. Anyone with other autoimmune diseases, uncontrolled infections, pregnancy or lactation was excluded from the study. Diagnosis was based on clinical symptoms, serum thyroxine, TRAb, thyroid ultrasound and orbital computed tomography. Using Ficoll-Paque density gradient centrifugation, PBMCs were isolated from 9.5 to 10 ml of fresh peripheral blood. Trizol reagent was used to extract the total RNA, and its quality was then checked on an Agilent 2100 Bioanalyzer. The CDR3 holds 12 amino acids from the cysteine to the phenylalanine. The entry retains the CDR3 DNA only, 36 bases that are in frame from base 1. At the junction V is shortened by 8 bases and J by 7 bases, with 11 bases in between. The CDR1 and CDR2 encoded by the germline V gene are MNHEY and SVGAGI.

Study-level results and caveats: No statistical method was used to predetermine the sample size, and group allocation was not hidden from the investigators. In validation, the model predicted ophthalmopathy progression with nearly 71% sensitivity and around 72% specificity; eleven to twelve predicted patients were CT-confirmed with GO in a median of 6.5 months. In cross-validation, the 13-signature model distinguished ophthalmopathy from stable hyperthyroidism with nearly 90% sensitivity and around 82% specificity, and in the test set the corresponding values were approximately 79% and 70%. Among expanded thyroid clonotypes with frequency above 0.001, most also showed up in blood, which suggests that blood repertoires may reflect the thyroid immune response.

The rearrangement joined TRBV6-5 to TRBJ2-2; TRBD2 is a weak D gene call, 5 bases matching. Sequenced: peripheral blood. The TCR originated in a woman younger than 30 with Graves' ophthalmopathy. Donor details come from another sample of the same person, matched by shared clones. This receptor has the CDR3 CASGREIGELFF. The nucleotide sequence is given as TGTGCCAGCGGGAGAGAGATCGGGGAGCTGTTTTTT.